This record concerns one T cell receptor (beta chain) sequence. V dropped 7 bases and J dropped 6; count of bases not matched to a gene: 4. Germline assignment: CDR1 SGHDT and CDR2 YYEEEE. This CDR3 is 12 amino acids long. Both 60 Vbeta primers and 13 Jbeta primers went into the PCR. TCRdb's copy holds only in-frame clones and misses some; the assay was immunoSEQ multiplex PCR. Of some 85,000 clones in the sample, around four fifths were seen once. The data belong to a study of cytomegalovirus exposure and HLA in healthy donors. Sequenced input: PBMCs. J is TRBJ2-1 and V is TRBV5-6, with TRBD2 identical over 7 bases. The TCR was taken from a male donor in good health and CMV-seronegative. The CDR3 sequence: CASSAGSNEQFF. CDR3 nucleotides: TGTGCCAGCTCAGCGGGATCCAATGAGCAGTTCTTC.